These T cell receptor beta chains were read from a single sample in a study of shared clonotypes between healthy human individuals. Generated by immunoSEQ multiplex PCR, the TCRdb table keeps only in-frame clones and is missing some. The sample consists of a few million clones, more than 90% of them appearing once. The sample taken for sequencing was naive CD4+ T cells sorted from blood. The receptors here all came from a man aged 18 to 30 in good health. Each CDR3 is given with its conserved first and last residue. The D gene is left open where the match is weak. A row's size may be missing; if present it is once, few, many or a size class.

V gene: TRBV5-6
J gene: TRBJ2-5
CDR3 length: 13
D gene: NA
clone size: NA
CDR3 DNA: TGTGCCAGTTCGCTCAGGTACCAAGAGACCCAGTACTTC
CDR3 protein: CASSLRYQETQYF

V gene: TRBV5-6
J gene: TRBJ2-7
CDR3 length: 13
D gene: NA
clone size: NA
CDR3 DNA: TGTGCCAGCAGCTTGGCCAAGTCCCACGAGCAGTACTTC
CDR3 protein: CASSLAKSHEQYF

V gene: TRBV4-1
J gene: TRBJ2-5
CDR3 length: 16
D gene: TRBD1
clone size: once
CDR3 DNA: TGCGCCAGCAGCCAAGTTTGGACAGGGGCGCATGAGACCCAGTACTTC
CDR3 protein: CASSQVWTGAHETQYF

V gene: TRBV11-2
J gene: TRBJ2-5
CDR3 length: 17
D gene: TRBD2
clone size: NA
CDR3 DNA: TGTGCCAGCAGCTTAGGCTTGGGGGGGTCCCCCCAAGAGACCCAGTACTTC
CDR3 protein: CASSLGLGGSPQETQYF

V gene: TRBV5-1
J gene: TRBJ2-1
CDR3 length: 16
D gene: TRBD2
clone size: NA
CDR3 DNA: TGCGCCAGCAGCGATCCCGGACTAGCGGGAGGCCTTGAGCAGTTCTTC
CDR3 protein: CASSDPGLAGGLEQFF

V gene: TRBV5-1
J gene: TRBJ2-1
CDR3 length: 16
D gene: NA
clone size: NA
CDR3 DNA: TGCGCCAGCAGCTCGAGGGCGATTGGGGCTTACAATGAGCAGTTCTTC
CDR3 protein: CASSSRAIGAYNEQFF

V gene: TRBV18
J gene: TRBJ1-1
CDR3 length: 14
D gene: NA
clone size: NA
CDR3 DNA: TGTGCCAGCTCACCGCCAGCCCTTGGCACTGAAGCTTTCTTT
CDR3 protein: CASSPPALGTEAFF

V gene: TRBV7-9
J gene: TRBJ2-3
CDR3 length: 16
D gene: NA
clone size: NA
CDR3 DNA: TGTGCCAGCAGCTTAGCCGGGGGATTAGGCACAGATACGCAGTATTTT
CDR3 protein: CASSLAGGLGTDTQYF

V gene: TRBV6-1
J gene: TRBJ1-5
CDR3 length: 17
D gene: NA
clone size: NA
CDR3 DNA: TGTGCCAGCAGTGAACTTCGCTTCGGTGGGGGCAATCAGCCCCAGCATTTT
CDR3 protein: CASSELRFGGGNQPQHF

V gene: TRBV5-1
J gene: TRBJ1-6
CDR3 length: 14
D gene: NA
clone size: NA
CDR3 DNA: TGCGCCAGCAGCATGAGCTCCTATAATTCACCCCTCCACTTT
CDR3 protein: CASSMSSYNSPLHF

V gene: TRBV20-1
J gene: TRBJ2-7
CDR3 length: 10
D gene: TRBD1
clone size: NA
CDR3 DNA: TGCAGTGCTGACAGGGGTGAGCAGTACTTC
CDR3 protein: CSADRGEQYF

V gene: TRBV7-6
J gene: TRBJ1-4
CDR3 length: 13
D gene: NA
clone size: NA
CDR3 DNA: TGTGCCAGCAGCTCAATCTGGGGGGAAAAACTGTTTTTT
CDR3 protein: CASSSIWGEKLFF

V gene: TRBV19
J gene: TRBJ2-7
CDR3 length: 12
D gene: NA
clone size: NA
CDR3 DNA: TGTGCCAGTAGTTCGGGGCCCTACGAGCAGTACTTC
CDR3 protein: CASSSGPYEQYF

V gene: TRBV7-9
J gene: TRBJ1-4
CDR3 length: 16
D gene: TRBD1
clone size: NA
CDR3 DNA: TGTGCCAGCAGCACCGGACAGGGAACCACTAATGAAAAACTGTTTTTT
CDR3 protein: CASSTGQGTTNEKLFF

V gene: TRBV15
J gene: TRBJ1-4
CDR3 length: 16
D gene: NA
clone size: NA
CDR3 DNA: TGTGCCACCAGCAGAGATGTCCCAGGGAGGAAAGAAAAACTGTTTTTT
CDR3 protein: CATSRDVPGRKEKLFF

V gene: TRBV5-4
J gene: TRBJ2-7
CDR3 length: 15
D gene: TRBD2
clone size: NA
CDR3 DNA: TGTGCCAGCAGCACGACCGGACTAGCGGGACCCGAGCAGTACTTC
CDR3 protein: CASSTTGLAGPEQYF

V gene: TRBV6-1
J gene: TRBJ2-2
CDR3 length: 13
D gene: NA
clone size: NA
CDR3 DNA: TGTGCCAGCATGACAAGGAACACCGGGGAGCTGTTTTTT
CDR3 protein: CASMTRNTGELFF

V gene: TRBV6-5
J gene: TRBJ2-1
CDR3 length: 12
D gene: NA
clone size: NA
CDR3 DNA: TGTGCCAGCAGTGGGGGGTCCAATGAGCAGTTCTTC
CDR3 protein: CASSGGSNEQFF

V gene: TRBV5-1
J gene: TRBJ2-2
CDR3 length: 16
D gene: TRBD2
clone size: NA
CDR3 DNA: TGCGCCAGCAGTCCCAGCGGGAGGAGTAACACCGGGGAGCTGTTTTTT
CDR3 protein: CASSPSGRSNTGELFF

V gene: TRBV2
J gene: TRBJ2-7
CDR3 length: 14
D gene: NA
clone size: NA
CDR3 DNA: TGTGCCAGCAGCATACCAGGAGGGCCGTACGAGCAGTACTTC
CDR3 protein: CASSIPGGPYEQYF

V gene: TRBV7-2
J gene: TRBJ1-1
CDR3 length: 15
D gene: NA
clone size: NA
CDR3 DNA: TGTGCCAGCAGCTTAAAGGGATCCTTTTTCACTGAAGCTTTCTTT
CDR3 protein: CASSLKGSFFTEAFF

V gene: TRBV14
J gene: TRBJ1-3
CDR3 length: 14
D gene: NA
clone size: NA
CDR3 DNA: TGTGCCAGCAGCCAAGTAACGGGGAAGAACACCATATATTTT
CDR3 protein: CASSQVTGKNTIYF

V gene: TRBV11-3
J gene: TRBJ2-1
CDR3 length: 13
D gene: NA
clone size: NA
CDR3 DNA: TGTGCCAGCAGCCTTAACTCGGGAATTGAGCAGTTCTTC
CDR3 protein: CASSLNSGIEQFF

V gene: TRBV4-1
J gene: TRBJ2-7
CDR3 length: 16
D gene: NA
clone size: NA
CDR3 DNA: TGCGCCAGCAGCCAGCTCGGGACTTCTAACTCCTACGAGCAGTACTTC
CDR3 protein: CASSQLGTSNSYEQYF